The sequence of this T cell receptor (beta chain) was determined in a study of human T cells and chemical hapten exposure. Looking at the study overall: Epicutaneous patch tests delivered 0.01% DPC to the upper back, with evaluation at 6 days. Slight differences in pooled library volume were the main source of varying TCR yields across samples. Study-level results: Expanded TCR sets contained significantly more large CDR3 similarity clusters than controls.

Each CDR3 protein gets one entry after TCRdb re-called the RACE reads with MiXCR. The table lists some 400,000 distinct CDR3 sequences, around 5.5% of them singletons. With respect to this clonotype: Its antigen remains unidentified.

The CDR3 length is 14 residues. The germline V and J ends were trimmed by 5 bases and 6 bases, with 17 bases remaining between them. Looked up from germline, CDR1 is SGHNT and CDR2 is YYREEE (reference sequence). Time point noted: pre-sensitization, week 0. Treatment specified: therapeutic diphenylcyclopropenone sensitization with weekly scalp DPC. Alopecia patients between 18 and 70 years old and suitable for DPC were used as donors. The sample was whole blood, taken in connection with sensitization to the hapten diphenylcyclopropenone (DPC). The sequence was collected from a woman between 45 and 65 years old with alopecia areata. Some clones in this sample may be carry-over from other donors' samples. The chain is built from TRBV5-4 and TRBJ1-1; TRBD1 might be the D (6 bases). CDR3 DNA: TGTGCCAGCAGGGACTGGGGGGCCGAGCCTGAAGCTTTCTTT. Its protein is CASRDWGAEPEAFF.